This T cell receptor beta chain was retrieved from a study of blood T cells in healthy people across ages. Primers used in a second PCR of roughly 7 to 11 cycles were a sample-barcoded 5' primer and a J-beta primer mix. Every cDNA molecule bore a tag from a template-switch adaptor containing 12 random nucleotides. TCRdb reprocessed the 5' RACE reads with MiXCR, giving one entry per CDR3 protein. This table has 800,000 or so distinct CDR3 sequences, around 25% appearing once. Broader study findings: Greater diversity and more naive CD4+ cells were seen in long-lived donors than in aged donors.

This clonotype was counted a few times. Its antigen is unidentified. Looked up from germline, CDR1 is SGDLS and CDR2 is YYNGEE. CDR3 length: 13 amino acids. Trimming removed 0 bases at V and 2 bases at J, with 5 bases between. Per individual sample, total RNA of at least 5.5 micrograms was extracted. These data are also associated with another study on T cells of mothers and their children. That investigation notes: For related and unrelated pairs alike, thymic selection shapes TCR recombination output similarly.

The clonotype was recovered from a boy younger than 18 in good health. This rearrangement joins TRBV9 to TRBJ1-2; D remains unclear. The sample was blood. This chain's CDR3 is CASSVDPNYGYTF. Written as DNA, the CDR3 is TGTGCCAGCAGCGTAGACCCCAACTATGGCTACACCTTC. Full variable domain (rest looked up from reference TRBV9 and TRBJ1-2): DSGVTQTPKHLITATGQRVTLRCSPRSGDLSVYWYQQSLDQGLQFLIQYYNGEERAKGNILERFSAQQFPDLHSELNLSSLELGDSALYFCASSVDPNYGYTFGSGTRLTVV.